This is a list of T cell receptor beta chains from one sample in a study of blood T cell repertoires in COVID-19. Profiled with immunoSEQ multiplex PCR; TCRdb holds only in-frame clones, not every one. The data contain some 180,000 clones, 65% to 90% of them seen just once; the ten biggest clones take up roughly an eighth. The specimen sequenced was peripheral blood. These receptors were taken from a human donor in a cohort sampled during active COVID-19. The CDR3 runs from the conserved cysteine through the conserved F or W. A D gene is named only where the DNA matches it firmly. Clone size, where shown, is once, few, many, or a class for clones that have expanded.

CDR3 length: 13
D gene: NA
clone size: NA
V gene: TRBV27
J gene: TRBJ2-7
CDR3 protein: CASSLIGSYEQYF
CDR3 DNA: TGTGCCAGCAGTTTAATCGGCTCCTACGAGCAGTACTTC

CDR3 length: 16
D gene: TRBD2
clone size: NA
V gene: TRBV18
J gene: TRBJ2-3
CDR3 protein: CASSSRTSGRADTQYF
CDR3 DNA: TGTGCCAGCTCATCCCGGACTAGCGGGAGGGCAGATACGCAGTATTTT

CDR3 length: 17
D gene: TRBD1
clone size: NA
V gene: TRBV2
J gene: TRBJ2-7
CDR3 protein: CASSEALLGTGSYEQYF
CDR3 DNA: TGTGCCAGCAGTGAAGCCCTCCTCGGGACAGGGTCCTACGAGCAGTACTTC

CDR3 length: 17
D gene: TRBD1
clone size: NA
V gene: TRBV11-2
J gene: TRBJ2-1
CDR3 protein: CASSFGPGQGTYNEQFF
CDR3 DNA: TGTGCCAGCAGCTTTGGCCCGGGACAGGGAACCTACAATGAGCAGTTCTTC

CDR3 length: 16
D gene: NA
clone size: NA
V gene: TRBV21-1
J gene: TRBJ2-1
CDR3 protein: CASSKGGTVSALEQFF
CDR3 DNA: TGTGCCAGCAGCAAAGGAGGGACAGTATCGGCCCTTGAGCAGTTCTTC

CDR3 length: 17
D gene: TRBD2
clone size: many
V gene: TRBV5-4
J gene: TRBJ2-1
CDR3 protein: CASSWAAGADSYNEQFF
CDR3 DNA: TGTGCCAGCAGCTGGGCGGCGGGAGCGGACTCCTACAATGAGCAGTTCTTC

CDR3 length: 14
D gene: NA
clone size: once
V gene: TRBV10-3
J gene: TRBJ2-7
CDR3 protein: CAISETNRLPEQYF
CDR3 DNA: TGTGCCATCAGTGAGACGAACAGGCTCCCCGAGCAGTACTTC

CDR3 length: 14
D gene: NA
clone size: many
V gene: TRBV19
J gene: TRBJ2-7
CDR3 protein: CASSMGEGLYEQYF
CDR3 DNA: TGTGCCAGTAGTATGGGAGAAGGGCTATACGAGCAGTACTTC

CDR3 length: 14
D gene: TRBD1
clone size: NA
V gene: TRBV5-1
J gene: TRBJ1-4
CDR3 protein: CASSSQGAREKLFF
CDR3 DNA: TGCGCCAGCAGCTCACAGGGGGCGCGAGAAAAACTGTTTTTT

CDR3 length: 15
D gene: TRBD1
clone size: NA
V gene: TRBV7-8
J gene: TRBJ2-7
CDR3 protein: CASSSTWDRGGEQYF
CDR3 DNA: TGTGCCAGCAGCTCAACATGGGACAGGGGTGGGGAGCAGTACTTC

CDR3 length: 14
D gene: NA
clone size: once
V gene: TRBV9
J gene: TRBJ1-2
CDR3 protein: CASSVGTTDYGYTF
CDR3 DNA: TGTGCCAGCAGCGTAGGGACTACCGACTATGGCTACACCTTC

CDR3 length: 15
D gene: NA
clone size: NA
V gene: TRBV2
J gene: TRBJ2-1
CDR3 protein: CASSSGGPRVNEQFF
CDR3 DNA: TGTGCCAGCAGTTCCGGCGGCCCCAGGGTCAATGAGCAGTTCTTC

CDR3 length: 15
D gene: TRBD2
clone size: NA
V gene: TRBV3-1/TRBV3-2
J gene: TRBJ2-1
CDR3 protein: CASSPTSLPGNEQFF
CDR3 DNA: TGTGCCAGCAGTCCGACTAGCCTCCCGGGGAATGAGCAGTTCTTC

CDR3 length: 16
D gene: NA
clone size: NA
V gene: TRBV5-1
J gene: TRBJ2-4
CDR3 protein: CASSPAVDFIQNIQYF
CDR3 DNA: TGCGCCAGCAGCCCGGCGGTGGATTTCATCCAAAACATTCAGTACTTC

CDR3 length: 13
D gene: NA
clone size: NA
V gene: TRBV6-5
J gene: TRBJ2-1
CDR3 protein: CASSYSQGDEQFF
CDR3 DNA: TGTGCCAGCAGTTACTCGCAGGGCGATGAGCAGTTCTTC

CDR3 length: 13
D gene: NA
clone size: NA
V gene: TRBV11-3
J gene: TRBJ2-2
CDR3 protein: CASSSNRVGELFF
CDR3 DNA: TGTGCCAGCAGCTCCAACAGGGTAGGGGAGCTGTTTTTT

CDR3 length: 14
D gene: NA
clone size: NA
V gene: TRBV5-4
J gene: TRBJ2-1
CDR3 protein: CASSLPTGTREQFF
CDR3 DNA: TGTGCCAGCAGCTTGCCGACAGGTACTAGGGAGCAGTTCTTC

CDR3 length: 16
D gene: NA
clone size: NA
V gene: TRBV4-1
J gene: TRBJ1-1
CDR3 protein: CASSPPPRGRGTEAFF
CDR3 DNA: TGCGCCAGCAGCCCCCCTCCCCGAGGGCGGGGCACTGAAGCTTTCTTT

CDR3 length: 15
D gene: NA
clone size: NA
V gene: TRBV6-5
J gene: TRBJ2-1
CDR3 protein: CASSQAQVIYNEQFF
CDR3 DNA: TGTGCCAGCAGTCAGGCACAGGTTATTTACAATGAGCAGTTCTTC

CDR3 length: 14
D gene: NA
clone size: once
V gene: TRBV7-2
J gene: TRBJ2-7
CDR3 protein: CASSLRVTGYEQYF
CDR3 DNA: TGTGCCAGCAGCTTAAGAGTGACTGGCTACGAGCAGTACTTC

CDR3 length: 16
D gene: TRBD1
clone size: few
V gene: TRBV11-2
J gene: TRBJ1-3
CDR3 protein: CASSPRSQGAGNTIYF
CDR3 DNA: TGTGCCAGCAGCCCGAGATCCCAGGGGGCGGGAAACACCATATATTTT

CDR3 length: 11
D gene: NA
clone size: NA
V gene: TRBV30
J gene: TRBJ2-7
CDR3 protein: CAWRQGYEQYF
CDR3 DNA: TGTGCCTGGAGACAGGGTTACGAGCAGTACTTC

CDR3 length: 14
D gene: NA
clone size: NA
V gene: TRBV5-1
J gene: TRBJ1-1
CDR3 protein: CASSALMGGSEAFF
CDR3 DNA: TGCGCCAGCAGCGCTTTAATGGGGGGTTCTGAAGCTTTCTTT

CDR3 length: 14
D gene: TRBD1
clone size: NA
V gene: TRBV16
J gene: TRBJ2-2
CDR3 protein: CASSRQTGTGELFF
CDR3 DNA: TGTGCCAGCAGCCGCCAGACAGGGACCGGGGAGCTGTTTTTT

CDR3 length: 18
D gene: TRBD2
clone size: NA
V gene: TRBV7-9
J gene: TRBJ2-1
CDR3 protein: CASSLGTSGRAKGNEQFF
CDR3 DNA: TGTGCCAGCAGCTTAGGGACTAGCGGGAGGGCCAAGGGGAATGAGCAGTTCTTC

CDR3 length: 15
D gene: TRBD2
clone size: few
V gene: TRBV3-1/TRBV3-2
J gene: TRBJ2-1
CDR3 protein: CASSRGTSSYNEQFF
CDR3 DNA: TGTGCCAGCAGCCGGGGGACTAGCTCCTACAATGAGCAGTTCTTC

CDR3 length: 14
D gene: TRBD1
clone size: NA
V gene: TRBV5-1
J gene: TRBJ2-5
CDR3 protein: CASSLGQGPGAQYF
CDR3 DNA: TGCGCCAGCAGCTTGGGACAGGGGCCTGGGGCCCAGTACTTC

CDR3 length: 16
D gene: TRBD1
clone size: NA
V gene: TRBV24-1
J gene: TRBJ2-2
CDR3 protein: CATRDSATGDTGELFF
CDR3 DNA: TGTGCCACCAGGGATTCTGCGACAGGGGACACCGGGGAGCTGTTTTTT

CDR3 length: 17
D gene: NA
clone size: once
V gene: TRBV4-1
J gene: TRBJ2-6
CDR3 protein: CASSIVGGAAGANVLTF
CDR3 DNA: TGCGCCAGCAGTATAGTCGGGGGAGCCGCTGGGGCCAACGTCCTGACTTTC

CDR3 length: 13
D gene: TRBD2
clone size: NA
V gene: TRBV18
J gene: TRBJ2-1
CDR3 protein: CASSQREVNEQFF
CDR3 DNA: TGTGCCAGCTCACAGCGGGAGGTGAATGAGCAGTTCTTC

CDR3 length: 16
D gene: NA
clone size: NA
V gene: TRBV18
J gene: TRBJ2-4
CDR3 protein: CASSPRTDLAKNIQYF
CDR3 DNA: TGTGCCAGCTCACCAAGGACAGATCTAGCCAAAAACATTCAGTACTTC

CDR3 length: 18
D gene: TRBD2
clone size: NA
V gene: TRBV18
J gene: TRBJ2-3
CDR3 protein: CASSPFLETSGSTDTQYF
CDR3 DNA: TGTGCCAGCTCACCCTTTCTCGAGACTAGCGGCAGCACAGATACGCAGTATTTT

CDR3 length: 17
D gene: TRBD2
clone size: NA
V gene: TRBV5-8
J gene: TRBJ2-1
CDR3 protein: CASSSTGTSAAYNEQFF
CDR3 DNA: TGTGCCAGCAGCTCAACCGGGACTAGCGCCGCCTACAATGAGCAGTTCTTC

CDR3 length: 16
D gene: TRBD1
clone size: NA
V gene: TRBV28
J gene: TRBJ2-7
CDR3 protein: CASSLWGTGSSYEQYF
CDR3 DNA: TGTGCCAGCAGTTTATGGGGGACAGGGTCTTCCTACGAGCAGTACTTC

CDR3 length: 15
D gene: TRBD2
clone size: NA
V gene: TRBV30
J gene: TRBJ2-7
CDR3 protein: CAWSVLGGSSYEQYF
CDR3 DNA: TGTGCCTGGAGTGTCCTGGGGGGGAGCTCCTACGAGCAGTACTTC

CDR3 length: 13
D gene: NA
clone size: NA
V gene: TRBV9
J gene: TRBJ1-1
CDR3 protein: CASSVAGDTEAFF
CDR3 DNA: TGTGCCAGCAGCGTAGCAGGGGACACTGAAGCTTTCTTT

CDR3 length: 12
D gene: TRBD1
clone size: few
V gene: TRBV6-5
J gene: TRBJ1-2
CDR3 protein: CASSRQGYGYTF
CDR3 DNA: TGTGCCAGCAGTCGACAGGGGTATGGCTACACCTTC

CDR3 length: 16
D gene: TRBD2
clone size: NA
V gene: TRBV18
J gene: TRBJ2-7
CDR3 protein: CASSPIVTSGVNEQYF
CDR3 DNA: TGTGCCAGCTCACCAATAGTAACTAGCGGAGTTAACGAGCAGTACTTC

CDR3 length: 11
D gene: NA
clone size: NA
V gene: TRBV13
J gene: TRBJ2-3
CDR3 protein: CAGAGPDTQYF
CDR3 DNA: TGTGCCGGCGCGGGGCCAGATACGCAGTATTTT

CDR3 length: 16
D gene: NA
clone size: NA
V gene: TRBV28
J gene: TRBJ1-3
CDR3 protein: CASSLRGFFSGNTIYF
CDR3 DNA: TGTGCCAGCAGCCTAAGGGGGTTCTTTTCTGGAAACACCATATATTTT

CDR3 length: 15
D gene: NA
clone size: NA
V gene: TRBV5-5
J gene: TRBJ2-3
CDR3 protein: CASSLASGRVDTQYF
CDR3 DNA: TGTGCCAGCAGCTTGGCAAGCGGGCGAGTCGATACGCAGTATTTT

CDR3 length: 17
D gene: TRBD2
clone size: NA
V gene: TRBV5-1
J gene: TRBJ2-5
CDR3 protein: CASSLGFAGDGKETQYF
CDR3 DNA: TGCGCCAGCAGCTTGGGCTTCGCGGGAGACGGTAAAGAGACCCAGTACTTC